The sequence of this T cell receptor beta chain was determined in a study of blood T cells in healthy people across ages. General study points: Donor CMV status, an unknown factor, possibly confounded changes in expanded clonotypes.

This CDR3 spans 15 amino acids. The germline CDR1 and CDR2 sequences are MDHEN and SYDVKM. V gave up 5 bases and J gave up 3 bases; unmatched junction bases: 6. A second 7 to 11 cycle PCR used barcoded and J-beta primers. Each of the cDNA molecules was tagged by a template-switch adaptor with 12 random nucleotides. TCRdb independently ran MiXCR on the 5' RACE reads; one entry per CDR3 protein. This sample has around 800,000 distinct CDR3 sequences, with roughly 24% found just once. Peripheral blood was drawn, about 9.7 milliliters per donor. This clonotype was picked up a small number of times. The antigen is not known. Separately, the same data were catalogued under a study of T cells of mothers and their children. That publication notes: The M1S primer of the second PCR added sample barcodes and 2-4 random nucleotides.

The source of this sequence is a boy aged 5-17 years in good health. Sample: blood. The genes are TRBV28 and TRBJ1-2, with TRBD1 matching over 10 bases. The CDR3 DNA follows: TGTGCCAGCAGTACAACCGGGACAGGGGACTATGGCTACACCTTC. It encodes CASSTTGTGDYGYTF.